This is a list of T cell receptor beta chains from one sample in a study of blood T cells in healthy people across ages. One entry per CDR3 protein results from TCRdb running MiXCR on the 5' RACE reads. The sample carries roughly 1.6 million distinct CDR3 sequences, roughly 32% recorded once. Sample: blood. The receptors were sampled from a woman younger than 45 in good health. CDR3s include the opening cysteine and the closing phenylalanine or tryptophan. Each record gives: clone size, J gene, V gene, D gene, CDR3 protein, CDR3 DNA. The D gene is left open where the match is weak. Some rows have no size entry. The others give once, few or many, or a class for an expanded clone.

few TRBJ2-1 TRBV7-8 NA CASKPAVGEQFF TGTGCCAGCAAACCAGCGGTGGGGGAGCAGTTCTTC
few TRBJ2-7 TRBV20-1 NA CSARGAQIPYEQYF TGCAGTGCTAGAGGGGCCCAGATCCCCTACGAGCAGTACTTC
NA TRBJ2-3 TRBV6-5 NA CASSPAQGSPDTQYF TGTGCCAGCAGCCCCGCCCAGGGATCCCCAGATACGCAGTATTTT
NA TRBJ2-5 TRBV6-5 NA CASSYFPGVRTEEQYF TGTGCCAGCAGTTACTTTCCGGGTGTAAGGACGGAAGAGCAGTACTTC
NA TRBJ2-5 TRBV3-1 NA CASSQDGVTQYF TGTGCCAGCAGCCAAGATGGGGTGACCCAGTACTTC
once TRBJ2-5 TRBV3-1 NA CASSRTRGVSYEQYF TGTGCCAGCAGCCGGACGAGGGGCGTCTCCTATGAGCAGTACTTC
many TRBJ1-2 TRBV29-1 NA CSVPREGGYGYTF TGCAGCGTCCCACGGGAGGGGGGCTATGGCTACACCTTC
NA TRBJ1-5 TRBV9 NA CASSVAGDAGSQPQHF TGTGCCAGCAGCGTTGCAGGGGACGCGGGGAGTCAGCCCCAGCATTTT
many TRBJ2-1 TRBV5-4 NA CASSLDGVSSYNEQFF TGTGCCAGCAGCTTGGACGGCGTGAGCTCCTACAATGAGCAGTTCTTC
NA TRBJ2-7 TRBV11-1 NA CASSVATGPSYEQYF TGTGCCAGCAGCGTAGCAACAGGACCTTCCTACGAGCAGTACTTC
few TRBJ2-1 TRBV4-1 NA CASSPRAWDAEGIHEQFF TGCGCCAGCAGCCCCCGGGCCTGGGACGCCGAGGGTATCCATGAGCAGTTCTTC
NA TRBJ1-5 TRBV7-9 NA CASSLGAPLSNQPQHF TGTGCCAGCAGCTTAGGTGCCCCGCTGAGCAATCAGCCCCAGCATTTT
NA TRBJ2-2 TRBV9 TRBD1 CASGGQGSSTGELFF TGTGCCAGCGGAGGACAGGGGTCGAGCACCGGGGAGCTGTTTTTT
few TRBJ1-6 TRBV7-3 NA CASSLTGRWTSPLHF TGTGCCAGCAGCTTAACGGGACGGTGGACATCACCCCTCCACTTT
few TRBJ2-7 TRBV20-1 NA CSARRTAYSYEQYF TGCAGTGCTAGACGAACAGCCTACTCCTACGAGCAGTACTTC
few TRBJ2-3 TRBV5-1 NA CASTLQGRDTDTQYF TGCGCCAGCACGCTACAGGGAAGAGACACAGATACGCAGTATTTT
few TRBJ2-7 TRBV27 TRBD2 CASSLSSGASGYEQYF TGTGCCAGCAGTTTATCCTCCGGGGCTAGCGGTTACGAGCAGTACTTC
NA TRBJ1-4 TRBV29-1 NA CSVVPDRADEKLFF TGCAGCGTTGTGCCGGACCGGGCTGATGAAAAACTGTTTTTT
many TRBJ2-7 TRBV10-3 NA CAISESTGNEQYF TGTGCCATCAGTGAGTCCACGGGTAACGAGCAGTACTTC
NA TRBJ1-5 TRBV4-1 NA CASSQVAHSNQPQHF TGCGCCAGCAGCCAAGTAGCCCATAGCAATCAGCCCCAGCATTTT